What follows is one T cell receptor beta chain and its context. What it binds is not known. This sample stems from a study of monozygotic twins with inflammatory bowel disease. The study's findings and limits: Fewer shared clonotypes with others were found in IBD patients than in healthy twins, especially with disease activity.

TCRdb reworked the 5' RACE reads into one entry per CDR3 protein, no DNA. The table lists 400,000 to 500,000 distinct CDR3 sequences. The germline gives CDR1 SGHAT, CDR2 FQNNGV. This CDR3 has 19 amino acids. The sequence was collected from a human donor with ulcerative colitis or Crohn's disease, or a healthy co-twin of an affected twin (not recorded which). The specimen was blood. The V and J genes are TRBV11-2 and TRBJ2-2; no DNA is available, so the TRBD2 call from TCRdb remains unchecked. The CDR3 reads CASSSRPTSGGANTGELFF.